This T cell receptor beta chain stems from a study of cytomegalovirus exposure and HLA in healthy donors. Trimming took 2 bases from V and 1 from J, leaving 14 bases between them. Germline V gene data show CDR1 as GTSNPN and CDR2 as SVGIG (reference sequence). The CDR3 sequence is 15 residues long. The PCR was carried out with 60 Vbeta primers and 13 Jbeta primers. Authors' processing steps: Counted up in a later analysis, unique TCR beta chains came to 60 million to 95 million, with around 12 million shared. Generated by immunoSEQ multiplex PCR, the TCRdb table keeps only in-frame clones and is missing some. For V, J and clone size, that table is used; D and trimming come from the DNA. The sample has tens of thousands of clones; approximately 67% are singletons. This clone showed up just a few times.

The sequence derives from a woman aged 30 to 39 in good health and CMV-seronegative. V is TRBV30 and J is TRBJ2-5; a weak D match, TRBD1 (5 bases). The sample comprised PBMCs. The CDR3 coding sequence is TGTGCCTGGAGTAGACGCGGACATCCCCAAGAGACCCAGTACTTC. Its translation is CAWSRRGHPQETQYF.